This TCR beta chain appears in the sequencing data of a study of OX40 agonist ivuxolimab in advanced cancers. Some background on the complete study: Ivuxolimab was an agonistic, fully human IgG2 monoclonal antibody directed against OX40 (CD134), a costimulatory receptor. Intravenous ivuxolimab was administered to patients every 2 weeks at six dose levels: 0.01, 0.1, 0.3, 1.5, 3 and 10 mg/kg. Of the roughly 52 patients in dose escalation, some 19 had hepatocellular carcinoma, about 15 had melanoma, 9 had renal cell carcinoma and 9 had head and neck cancer. In the dose-escalation cohort, approximately 80% of patients were male, and the mean age was approximately 60 years with a range of roughly 20 to 85. Prior anti-PD-1, anti-PD-L1 or anti-CTLA-4 therapy was permitted, and checkpoint inhibitors had been received by less than 45% of dose-escalation patients. Three dose-escalation patients achieved partial responses, one with hepatocellular carcinoma and two with cutaneous melanoma. The purpose of peripheral TCRbeta sequencing was to test whether ivuxolimab changed TCR sequence diversity and led to clonal T-cell expansion. The paper covers the monotherapy dose-escalation part of the phase I ivuxolimab trial, which included N of about 51 patients. Overall study results and their limits: On average, CD8+ T cells showed more expanded clones than CD4+ T cells after ivuxolimab. Clonal expansion of both CD4+ and CD8+ blood T cells was observed from baseline to week 6 at doses 0.1 to 3.0 mg/kg. Low levels of normalized T-cell clonal expansion were also shown by some nonresponding patients. In the 0.1-3.0 mg/kg groups, partial responders had among the lowest normalized peripheral clonal expansion, particularly in CD8+ T cells. Antigen specificity was not determined for the clonally expanded peripheral T cells.

Notes on this clone: Its antigen remains unidentified. No base qualities exist here, and no much larger clone lies one base off it.

Deletion took 7 bases off V and 0 bases off J, with a span of 10 bases between the germline ends. The CDR3 numbers 14 residues from cysteine through phenylalanine. The sequence is cut down to CDR3 DNA, 42 bases in frame from base 1. Taken from the germline V gene, the CDR1 and CDR2 loops are SGHTA and FQGNSA. Genomic DNA was extracted from sorted cells for sequencing of the TCRbeta CDR3 region. The immunoSEQ Assay was used to sequence the TCRbeta CDR3 regions. The source is immuneACCESS, and TCRdb retained only in-frame sequences with V and J called. Part of the clones is not carried over; for the studies checked, unresolved V genes explain less than half of this, and the remainder is unexplained. This sample comprises under 150,000 clones, more than 85% of them detected only once. Jointly, the top ten make up over 0.8% of the sample. Patients with autoimmune disease history or receiving systemic immunosuppression were excluded from the trial. Peripheral blood for TCR sequencing was collected from all dose cohorts at baseline, on cycle 4 day 1, and on cycle 7 day 1. Samples came from an open-label, multicenter, first-in-human phase I dose-escalation trial of ivuxolimab. Adults with locally advanced or metastatic melanoma, renal cell, hepatocellular, or head and neck squamous cell carcinoma were enrolled in the trial. Before TCR sequencing, CD4+ and CD8+ T cells were separately sorted from peripheral blood.

The specimen comprised CD4+ or CD8+ T cells sorted from blood, sampled in a trial of the OX40 agonist ivuxolimab. Rearrangement joined TRBV7-2 to TRBJ2-1, and perhaps TRBD2 as D gene, on 5 matching bases. The sequence was obtained from an adult with an advanced solid tumor such as melanoma, head and neck, liver or kidney cancer. The CDR3 is CASTARGSYNEQFF. The nucleotides are TGTGCCAGCACCGCCCGGGGCTCCTACAATGAGCAGTTCTTC.